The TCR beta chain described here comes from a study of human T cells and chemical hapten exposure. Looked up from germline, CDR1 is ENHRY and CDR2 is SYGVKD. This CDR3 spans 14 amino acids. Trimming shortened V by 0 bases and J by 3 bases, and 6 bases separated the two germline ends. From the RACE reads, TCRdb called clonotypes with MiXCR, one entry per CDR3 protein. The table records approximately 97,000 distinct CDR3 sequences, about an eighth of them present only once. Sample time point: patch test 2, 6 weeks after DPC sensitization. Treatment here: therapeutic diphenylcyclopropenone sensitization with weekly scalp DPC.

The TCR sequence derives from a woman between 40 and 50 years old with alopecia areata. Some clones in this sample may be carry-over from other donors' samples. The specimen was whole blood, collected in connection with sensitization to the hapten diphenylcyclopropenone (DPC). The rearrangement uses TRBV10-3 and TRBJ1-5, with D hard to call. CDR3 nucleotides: TGTGCCATCAGTGAGTCGGGTTACAATCAGCCCCAGCATTTT. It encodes CAISESGYNQPQHF.